A selection of T cell receptor beta chains follows, all from one sample in a study of shared T cell receptors in the human thymus. This table comes from immunoSEQ multiplex PCR, and its TCRdb copy is limited to in-frame clones, with some not included. Counted here are hundreds of thousands of clones, approximately 87% occurring once; the ten biggest clones make up 0.01%. These data were likewise used in another study, on human thymus T cells.

The sequenced sample was thymocytes. These receptors were taken from a boy younger than two with a congenital heart defect. Each CDR3 is given with its conserved first and last residue. D genes are given only for firm matches. The size field is filled for only some rows; it gives once, few, many or a size class.

clone_size: NA
j_call: TRBJ2-5
v_call: TRBV7-9
d_call: NA
cdr3_aa: CASSFRRQQETQYF
cdr3_nt: TGTGCCAGCAGCTTCCGGAGACAGCAAGAGACCCAGTACTTC

clone_size: NA
j_call: TRBJ1-5
v_call: TRBV7-9
d_call: TRBD1
cdr3_aa: CASSPTGSSNQPQHF
cdr3_nt: TGTGCCAGCAGCCCGACAGGGAGTAGCAATCAGCCCCAGCATTTT

clone_size: NA
j_call: TRBJ1-1
v_call: TRBV11-3
d_call: TRBD1
cdr3_aa: CASRWTGATTEAFF
cdr3_nt: TGTGCCAGCAGATGGACAGGGGCTACCACTGAAGCTTTCTTT

clone_size: NA
j_call: TRBJ2-1
v_call: TRBV7-4
d_call: NA
cdr3_aa: CASNRGTISSYNEQFF
cdr3_nt: TGTGCCAGCAACCGGGGAACGATTAGCTCCTACAATGAGCAGTTCTTC

clone_size: once
j_call: TRBJ2-7
v_call: TRBV19
d_call: TRBD1
cdr3_aa: CASRGGQGPYEQYF
cdr3_nt: TGTGCCAGCCGCGGGGGACAGGGTCCCTACGAGCAGTACTTC

clone_size: NA
j_call: TRBJ2-1
v_call: TRBV29-1
d_call: NA
cdr3_aa: CSVGGFSYNEQFF
cdr3_nt: TGCAGCGTTGGCGGATTCTCCTACAATGAGCAGTTCTTC

clone_size: NA
j_call: TRBJ2-2
v_call: TRBV10-1
d_call: TRBD1
cdr3_aa: CARPGTGASVHGELFF
cdr3_nt: TGCGCCAGGCCCGGGACAGGGGCTTCGGTTCACGGGGAGCTGTTTTTT

clone_size: once
j_call: TRBJ1-1
v_call: TRBV2
d_call: TRBD1
cdr3_aa: CASSWDRVNTEAFF
cdr3_nt: TGTGCCAGCAGTTGGGACAGGGTGAACACTGAAGCTTTCTTT

clone_size: NA
j_call: TRBJ1-5
v_call: TRBV29-1
d_call: NA
cdr3_aa: CSVVAGDNQPQHF
cdr3_nt: TGCAGCGTTGTGGCAGGGGATAATCAGCCCCAGCATTTT

clone_size: NA
j_call: TRBJ2-1
v_call: TRBV19
d_call: NA
cdr3_aa: CASSISGYRSYNEQFF
cdr3_nt: TGTGCCAGTAGTATATCAGGGTATCGGTCCTACAATGAGCAGTTCTTC

clone_size: once
j_call: TRBJ2-3
v_call: TRBV10-1
d_call: TRBD2
cdr3_aa: CASSDGLAGRTDTQYF
cdr3_nt: TGCGCCAGCAGTGACGGACTAGCGGGAAGAACAGATACGCAGTATTTT

clone_size: NA
j_call: TRBJ2-2
v_call: TRBV19
d_call: NA
cdr3_aa: CASSITPSGPGELFF
cdr3_nt: TGTGCCAGTAGTATCACCCCTTCAGGGCCAGGGGAGCTGTTTTTT

clone_size: NA
j_call: TRBJ1-2
v_call: TRBV5-1
d_call: NA
cdr3_aa: CASRTPGGDGYTF
cdr3_nt: TGCGCCAGCAGAACCCCCGGGGGGGATGGCTACACCTTC

clone_size: once
j_call: TRBJ1-1
v_call: TRBV9
d_call: TRBD1
cdr3_aa: CASTPSDRGTNTEAFF
cdr3_nt: TGTGCCAGCACCCCGTCGGACAGGGGTACGAACACTGAAGCTTTCTTT

clone_size: NA
j_call: TRBJ1-1
v_call: TRBV29-1
d_call: TRBD1
cdr3_aa: CSVYPGQASNTEAFF
cdr3_nt: TGCAGCGTATACCCGGGACAGGCATCGAACACTGAAGCTTTCTTT

clone_size: few
j_call: TRBJ1-6
v_call: TRBV28
d_call: TRBD1
cdr3_aa: CASSPTGDNSPLHF
cdr3_nt: TGTGCCAGCAGTCCAACAGGGGATAATTCACCCCTCCACTTT

clone_size: once
j_call: TRBJ2-1
v_call: TRBV19
d_call: NA
cdr3_aa: CASSIANSYNEQFF
cdr3_nt: TGTGCCAGTAGTATTGCTAATTCCTACAATGAGCAGTTCTTC

clone_size: NA
j_call: TRBJ2-3
v_call: TRBV21-1
d_call: NA
cdr3_aa: CASSKAVGVSDTQYF
cdr3_nt: TGTGCCAGCAGCAAAGCGGTGGGAGTTTCAGATACGCAGTATTTT

clone_size: NA
j_call: TRBJ2-4
v_call: TRBV2
d_call: NA
cdr3_aa: CASSDRQDVAKNIQYF
cdr3_nt: TGTGCCAGCAGTGATAGGCAGGATGTAGCCAAAAACATTCAGTACTTC

clone_size: few
j_call: TRBJ1-3
v_call: TRBV18
d_call: NA
cdr3_aa: CASSPIEANTIYF
cdr3_nt: TGTGCCAGCTCACCGATCGAGGCAAACACCATATATTTT

clone_size: NA
j_call: TRBJ2-3
v_call: TRBV27
d_call: NA
cdr3_aa: CASMVSGDTQYF
cdr3_nt: TGTGCCAGCATGGTTTCGGGAGATACGCAGTATTTT

clone_size: NA
j_call: TRBJ2-1
v_call: TRBV12-5
d_call: TRBD2
cdr3_aa: CASGLVTHSSGRSRSYNEQFF
cdr3_nt: TGTGCTAGTGGTTTGGTAACCCACTCAAGCGGGAGGTCCCGATCCTACAATGAGCAGTTCTTC